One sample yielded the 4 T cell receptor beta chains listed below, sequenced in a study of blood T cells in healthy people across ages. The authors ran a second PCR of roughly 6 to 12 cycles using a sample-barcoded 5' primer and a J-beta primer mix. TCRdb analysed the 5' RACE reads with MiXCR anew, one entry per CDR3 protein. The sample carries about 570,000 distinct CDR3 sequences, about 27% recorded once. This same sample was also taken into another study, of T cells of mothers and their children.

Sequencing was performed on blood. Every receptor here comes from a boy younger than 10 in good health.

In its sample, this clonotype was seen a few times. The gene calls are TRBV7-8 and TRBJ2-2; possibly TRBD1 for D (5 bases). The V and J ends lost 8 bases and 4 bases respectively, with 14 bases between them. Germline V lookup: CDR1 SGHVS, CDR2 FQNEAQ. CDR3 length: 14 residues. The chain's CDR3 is CASEKGASTGELFF. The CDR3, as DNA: TGTGCCAGCGAGAAAGGGGCCAGCACCGGGGAGCTGTTTTTT.

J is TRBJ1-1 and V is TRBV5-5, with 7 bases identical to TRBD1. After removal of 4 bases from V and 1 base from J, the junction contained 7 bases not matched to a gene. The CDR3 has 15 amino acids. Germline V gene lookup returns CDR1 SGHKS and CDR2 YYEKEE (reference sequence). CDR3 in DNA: TGTGCCAGCAGCGTGATATCAGGGGGGAACACTGAAGCTTTCTTT. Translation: CASSVISGGNTEAFF. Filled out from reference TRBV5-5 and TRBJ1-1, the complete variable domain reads DAGVTQSPTHLIKTRGQQVTLRCSPISGHKSVSWYQQVLGQGPQFIFQYYEKEERGRGNFPDRFSARQFPNYSSELNVNALLLGDSALYLCASSVISGGNTEAFFGQGTRLTVV.

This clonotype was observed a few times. CDR3 bases: TGCGCCAGCAGCCAAGCACTAGCTGGCTACGAGCAGTACTTC. Translated, it gives CASSQALAGYEQYF. This chain links TRBV4-1 with TRBJ2-7, with D possibly TRBD2 on 6 matching bases. Germline V gives CDR1 MGHRA, CDR2 YSYEKL. The CDR3 runs 14 residues. With 1 base removed from V and 3 bases from J, the gap between germline ends came to 10 bases.

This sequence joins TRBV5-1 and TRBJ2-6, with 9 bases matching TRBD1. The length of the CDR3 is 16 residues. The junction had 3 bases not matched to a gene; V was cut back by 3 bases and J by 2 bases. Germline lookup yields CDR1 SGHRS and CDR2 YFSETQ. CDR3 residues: CASSSGTGTGANVLTF. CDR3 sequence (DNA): TGCGCCAGCAGCTCCGGGACAGGGACTGGGGCCAACGTCCTGACTTTC.